Listed here is a single T cell receptor beta chain. Its target is not known. The sample comes from a study of PD-L1 blockade in urothelial cancer. Study-wide results and caveats: When measured at 3 weeks, tumor-associated blood clones expanded more in durable-benefit patients.

Measured with immunoSEQ multiplex PCR; TCRdb has only the in-frame clones, and not every one. Of under 70,000 clones listed, 88% are singletons. Time point described: peripheral blood 6 weeks after treatment start. Locally advanced or metastatic urothelial carcinoma was present in patients. Patients yielded 1 to 8 samples each, pretreatment and on-treatment. This TCR derives from a man between 60 and 75 years old with urothelial cancer. The sample in question was PBMCs, obtained around atezolizumab (anti-PD-L1) treatment.

The CDR3 bases are TGTGCCACCAGCAGAGATCGGAGAGACTATGGCTACACCTTC. It codes for CATSRDRRDYGYTF. The chain has TRBV15 and TRBJ1-2; no clear D. From germline, CDR1 is LNHNV and CDR2 YYDKDF (reference sequence). This CDR3 spans 14 amino acids. V lost 0 bases and J 3 bases, leaving 8 bases between the germline ends.